What follows describes a single T cell receptor (beta chain). This sample is drawn from a study of blood T cell repertoires in COVID-19. Study summary: Acute and convalescent COVID-19 specimens originated in the United States, Italy and Spain. The analysed material was cDNA or gDNA that came from T cells, B-cell-depleted T cells, or PBMCs.

Original methodology: Counts of nucleated cells, estimated from reference gene primer amplification, were obtained. Generated by immunoSEQ multiplex PCR, the TCRdb table keeps only in-frame clones and is missing some. V, J and clone size reflect that table, while D and trimming were determined from the DNA. The sample holds roughly 43,000 clones, over 80% seen once. This sequence originates from a human donor in a cohort sampled during active COVID-19. Source material: peripheral blood.

CDR3 bases: TGTGCCAGCAGCTTAGTGGGGCGCGGCACCGGGGAGCTGTTTTTT. It specifies CASSLVGRGTGELFF. The chain joins TRBV11-3 to TRBJ2-2; perhaps TRBD1 as D (5 bases). The germline gives CDR1 SGHNT, CDR2 YENEEA. V dropped 1 base and J dropped 4 bases, with 10 bases sitting between them. CDR3 length: 15 amino acids.